Listed below are T cell receptor beta chains from one sample, sequenced in a study of cytotoxic CD8 clonotypes in ibrutinib-treated CLL. This table comes from immunoSEQ multiplex PCR, and its TCRdb copy is limited to in-frame clones, with some not included. This sample has around 310,000 clones, with almost 80% found just once. The sequencing used PBMCs, collected before ibrutinib treatment. These receptor sequences come from a human donor with chronic lymphocytic leukemia. The CDR3 runs from the conserved cysteine through the conserved F or W. The D gene is left open where the match is weak. Expanded clones are given a class, and other clones once, few, many or no size at all.

d_gene,abundance,v_gene,j_gene,CDR3aa,CDR3nt
NA,NA,TRBV7-9,TRBJ2-1,CASSLTSLNEQFF,TGTGCCAGCAGTCTGACTAGTCTCAATGAGCAGTTCTTC
TRBD1,NA,TRBV27,TRBJ1-1,CASSPGDRGTEAFF,TGTGCCAGCAGTCCGGGGGACAGGGGTACTGAAGCTTTCTTT
TRBD2,NA,TRBV27,TRBJ2-3,CASSLPSGRAEDTQYF,TGTGCCAGCAGTCTTCCTAGCGGGAGGGCCGAAGATACGCAGTATTTT
NA,NA,TRBV5-1,TRBJ2-5,CASSWDVQETQYF,TGCGCCAGCAGCTGGGACGTGCAAGAGACCCAGTACTTC
TRBD1,NA,TRBV7-8,TRBJ1-1,CASSLGQGVNTEAFF,TGTGCCAGCAGCTTAGGACAGGGGGTCAACACTGAAGCTTTCTTT
NA,NA,TRBV11-3,TRBJ2-7,CASSPGPYEQYF,TGTGCCAGCAGCCCGGGACCCTACGAGCAGTACTTC
NA,NA,TRBV6-5,TRBJ1-1,CASSYFPDTEAFF,TGTGCCAGCAGTTACTTTCCTGACACTGAAGCTTTCTTT
NA,NA,TRBV25-1,TRBJ2-1,CASRSLLAPFPWFF,TGTGCCAGCAGGTCTTTACTAGCTCCCTTCCCGTGGTTCTTC
TRBD1,NA,TRBV4-2,TRBJ1-5,CASSQGDRSYSNQPQHF,TGTGCCAGCAGCCAAGGGGACAGGTCCTATAGCAATCAGCCCCAGCATTTT
TRBD2,few,TRBV11-3,TRBJ2-1,CASSLGGTSGYYNEQFF,TGTGCCAGCAGCTTAGGGGGGACTAGCGGCTACTACAATGAGCAGTTCTTC
NA,NA,TRBV7-2,TRBJ2-7,CASSLNFAGEQYF,TGTGCCAGCAGCTTAAACTTCGCGGGAGAGCAGTACTTC
NA,NA,TRBV27,TRBJ1-5,CASSLLGDQPQHF,TGTGCCAGCAGTTTACTAGGGGATCAGCCCCAGCATTTT
NA,once,TRBV5-4,TRBJ2-7,CASSQGRNEQYF,TGTGCCAGCAGCCAGGGGAGGAACGAGCAGTACTTC
TRBD2,once,TRBV27,TRBJ2-1,CASSLSARERLTEQFF,TGTGCCAGCAGTTTATCGGCGCGGGAGCGTTTGACTGAGCAGTTCTTC
NA,once,TRBV7-2,TRBJ2-5,CASSPLQTQYF,TGTGCCAGCAGCCCCCTTCAGACCCAGTACTTC
NA,NA,TRBV27,TRBJ2-7,CASSSKRQTYEQYF,TGTGCCAGCAGTTCGAAGCGACAGACCTACGAGCAGTACTTC
TRBD1,NA,TRBV6-5,TRBJ1-2,CASSTPRDSYGYTF,TGTGCCAGCAGTACCCCCAGGGACAGCTATGGCTACACCTTC
NA,NA,TRBV7-9,TRBJ2-3,CASSLDLARADTQYF,TGTGCCAGCAGCTTAGATCTAGCTAGGGCAGATACGCAGTATTTT
TRBD2,NA,TRBV4-1,TRBJ2-7,CASSLLAGSAEQYF,TGCGCCAGCAGCCTACTAGCGGGAAGTGCCGAGCAGTACTTC
TRBD2,NA,TRBV18,TRBJ2-1,CASSPTSGSTSSYNEQFF,TGTGCCAGCTCACCAACTAGCGGGAGCACTAGCTCCTACAATGAGCAGTTCTTC